This passage covers 27 T cell receptor beta chains from one sample sequenced in a study of shared clonotypes between healthy human individuals. Sequenced by immunoSEQ multiplex PCR; TCRdb stores in-frame clones only, minus some. The sample lists over 1.5 million clones, around 98% occurring once. Sequencing used naive CD4+ T cells sorted from blood. Subset denoted: CD45RA+ positively selected. The source of these receptors is a man aged 25 to 45 in good health.

The chain joins TRBV6-6 to TRBJ2-7; TRBD2 aligns across 8 bases. The V gene end was trimmed by 5 bases and the J gene end by 5 bases; junction bases not matched to a gene: 11. The CDR3 covers 15 residues. Germline lookup yields CDR1 MNHNY and CDR2 SVGAGI (reference sequence). The DNA for the CDR3 is TGTGCCAGCAGTGGGGAACCAGCGGGAGTACACGAGCAGTACTTC. This translates into CASSGEPAGVHEQYF.

CDR3 bases: TGTGCCACCAGTACCGGGACTAGAGCCAGCGAGCAGTACTTC. This gives the protein CATSTGTRASEQYF. The rearrangement joins TRBV15 to TRBJ2-7; the match to TRBD2 covers 8 bases. There are 14 residues in the CDR3. The V gene end was trimmed by 6 bases and the J gene end by 6 bases; junction bases not matched to a gene: 10. Germline CDR1 is LNHNV and CDR2 is YYDKDF (reference sequence).

The chain has TRBV11-2 and TRBJ2-5; weak D call: TRBD1 (6 bases). The V end was cut by 1 base, the J end by 1 base, with 10 bases between. The CDR3 covers 15 residues. Germline V gives CDR1 SGHAT, CDR2 FQNNGV. CDR3 DNA sequence: TGTGCCAGCAGCTTAGGACAGGCGACCCAAGAGACCCAGTACTTC. Translating gives CASSLGQATQETQYF.

The gene calls are TRBV6-6 and TRBJ2-3; possibly TRBD2 for D (6 bases). Looked up from germline, CDR1 is MNHNY and CDR2 is SVGAGI (reference sequence). The CDR3 is made up of 15 amino acids. The V end lost 7 bases, the J end lost 4 bases, and 18 bases lay between the germline ends. The CDR3 loop reads CASNFPLGGSDTQYF. DNA of the CDR3: TGTGCCAGCAATTTCCCTTTGGGAGGTTCAGATACGCAGTATTTT.

The chain is built from TRBV11-2 and TRBJ2-2; D uncertain. The CDR3 length is 17 residues. The V and J ends lost 2 bases and 0 bases respectively, with 13 bases between them. Germline values: CDR1 SGHAT, CDR2 FQNNGV. This CDR3 is CASSLLIRVSNTGELFF. The CDR3 DNA reads TGTGCCAGCAGCTTACTTATCCGGGTCTCGAACACCGGGGAGCTGTTTTTT.

The chain combines TRBV29-1 with TRBJ1-1, with D unclear. The length of the CDR3 is 13 residues. Germline CDR1 reads SQVTM; CDR2 reads ANQGSEA. V was clipped by 3 bases and J by 7 bases, with 15 bases between them. For the CDR3, the DNA is TGCAGCGTTGAGTCCCTCATGGTAGTTGAAGCTTTCTTT. It specifies CSVESLMVVEAFF.

This chain links TRBV5-4 with TRBJ2-3; TRBD1 matches at 9 bases. The CDR3 consists of 16 residues. V lost 4 bases, J lost 1 base, and 7 bases stayed unmatched. Germline V lookup: CDR1 SGHNT, CDR2 YYREEE (reference sequence). This CDR3 reads CASSSGTGFRTDTQYF. For the CDR3, the DNA is TGTGCCAGCAGCAGCGGGACAGGGTTCCGCACAGATACGCAGTATTTT. Full variable domain (missing parts from reference TRBV5-4 and TRBJ2-3): ETGVTQSPTHLIKTRGQQVTLRCSSQSGHNTVSWYQQALGQGPQFIFQYYREEENGRGNFPPRFSGLQFPNYSSELNVNALELDDSALYLCASSSGTGFRTDTQYFGPGTRLTVL.

This chain links TRBV15 with TRBJ1-2, with 11 bases identical to TRBD1. This CDR3 comprises 17 residues. V was clipped by 1 base and J by 1 base; unmatched bases: 5. Germline-derived CDR1 and CDR2 are LNHNV and YYDKDF (reference sequence). The chain's CDR3 is CATSRAGTGGLNYGYTF. CDR3 DNA sequence: TGTGCCACCAGCAGAGCCGGGACAGGGGGGCTTAACTATGGCTACACCTTC.

The V gene is TRBV5-7, the J gene TRBJ1-5; 9 bases are a match to TRBD1. TRBV5-7 is designated an ORF whose function remains uncertain. J was trimmed by 4 bases and V by 4 bases; bases with no gene match: 6. The CDR3 spans 15 residues. CDR3 coding DNA: TGTGCCAGCAGCATCGGGACAGGGAAAAATCAGCCCCAGCATTTT. Amino acid sequence: CASSIGTGKNQPQHF.

The V call is TRBV7-9, the J call TRBJ2-3; D may be TRBD2 (6 bases). CDR3 size: 16 residues. Germline V gene data show CDR1 as SEHNR and CDR2 as FQNEAQ (reference sequence). Trimming took off 5 bases at V and 1 base at J, with 16 bases between the two ends. CDR3 residues: CASSPRVIAGTDTQYF. In DNA, the CDR3 is TGTGCCAGCAGCCCCAGGGTGATAGCGGGCACAGATACGCAGTATTTT.

The gene calls are TRBV4-1 and TRBJ1-3; D remains unclear. V lost 0 bases and J 2 bases, leaving 14 bases between the germline ends. Germline V lookup: CDR1 MGHRA, CDR2 YSYEKL. This CDR3 has 17 amino acids. The CDR3 sequence is CASSQESGIVTGNTIYF. The DNA for the CDR3 is TGCGCCAGCAGCCAAGAGTCGGGCATTGTGACTGGAAACACCATATATTTT.

The chain couples TRBV7-9 to TRBJ2-3; 8 bases match TRBD1. CDR3 length equals 15 residues. Unmatched junction bases numbered 9, after V lost 6 bases and J lost 4 bases. Germline V gives CDR1 SEHNR, CDR2 FQNEAQ (reference sequence). In DNA, the CDR3 is TGTGCCAGCAGGGAGTGGACAGGGACCCCAGATACGCAGTATTTT. This gives the protein CASREWTGTPDTQYF.

V and J are TRBV9 and TRBJ2-3; 11 nucleotides align to TRBD2. The CDR3 spans 16 residues. The trim removed 0 bases at V and 6 bases at J, leaving 6 bases unmatched. Germline loops: CDR1 SGDLS, CDR2 YYNGEE. CDR3 bases: TGTGCCAGCAGCGTAGATAGCGGGAGGGCCGGGGATACGCAGTATTTT. Its translation: CASSVDSGRAGDTQYF.

The chain has TRBV2 and TRBJ1-3, with a possible D match to TRBD1 (5 bases). The ends were cut back, 0 bases at V and 3 bases at J, with 9 bases in the middle. CDR1 is SNHLY and CDR2 is FYNNEI in the germline V gene. The CDR3 extends over 15 amino acids. CDR3 sequence reads: CASSEARGVGNTIYF. The DNA for the CDR3 is TGTGCCAGCAGTGAAGCCAGAGGGGTTGGAAACACCATATATTTT.

This clone turned up a few times. V and J are TRBV2 and TRBJ1-5, with D unclear. Germline V gives CDR1 SNHLY, CDR2 FYNNEI. This CDR3 has 12 residues. The ends were cut back, 5 bases at V and 6 bases at J, with 8 bases in the middle. CDR3 sequence: CASSPEGQPQHF. DNA of the CDR3: TGTGCCAGCAGTCCCGAGGGTCAGCCCCAGCATTTT.

The chain is built from TRBV5-6 and TRBJ2-7; 7 bases are a match to TRBD1. Germline CDR1 is SGHDT and CDR2 is YYEEEE. With V trimmed by 1 base and J by 5 bases, 9 bases remained unmatched. The CDR3 runs 15 residues. CDR3 loop: CASSLMGQQFNEQYF. In DNA form, the CDR3 reads TGTGCCAGCAGCTTGATGGGACAGCAGTTCAACGAGCAGTACTTC. Using reference TRBV5-6 and TRBJ2-7 for the parts outside the CDR3, the full variable domain is DAGVTQSPTHLIKTRGQQVTLRCSPKSGHDTVSWYQQALGQGPQFIFQYYEEEERQRGNFPDRFSGHQFPNYSSELNVNALLLGDSALYLCASSLMGQQFNEQYFGPGTRLTVT.

The V call is TRBV29-1, the J call TRBJ1-1, with D hard to call. Germline-derived CDR1 and CDR2 are SQVTM and ANQGSEA. Trimming removed 8 bases from V and 0 bases from J, with 7 bases in between. There are 11 residues in the CDR3. CDR3 protein: CSLRLNTEAFF. The CDR3 DNA is TGCAGCCTTCGGTTGAACACTGAAGCTTTCTTT. The full variable domain, completed using reference TRBV29-1 and TRBJ1-1, is SAVISQKPSRDICQRGTSLTIQCQVDSQVTMMFWYRQQPGQSLTLIATANQGSEATYESGFVIDKFPISRPNLTFSTLTVSNMSPEDSSIYLCSLRLNTEAFFGQGTRLTVV.

Concerning this clone: This specimen includes other DNA sequences encoding the same CDR3. This rearrangement joins TRBV9 to TRBJ2-2; TRBD1 might be the D (5 bases). The germline V and J ends were trimmed by 0 bases and 4 bases, with 10 bases remaining between them. This CDR3 contains 15 residues. In germline, CDR1 is SGDLS, CDR2 YYNGEE. The CDR3 coding sequence is TGTGCCAGCAGCGTAGTAGGGCAGGGCACCGGGGAGCTGTTTTTT. Its protein product is CASSVVGQGTGELFF.

The chain combines TRBV5-1 with TRBJ2-1, with 9 bases identical to TRBD1. V shed 1 base and J 0 bases; nucleotides not matched to a gene: 5. This CDR3 spans 17 amino acids. Germline-derived CDR1 and CDR2 are SGHRS and YFSETQ. This CDR3 is CASSLRTGVDSYNEQFF. CDR3 DNA: TGCGCCAGCAGCTTGAGGACAGGGGTAGACTCCTACAATGAGCAGTTCTTC.

This chain uses TRBV9 with TRBJ2-2, with D uncertain. V was pared by 2 bases and J by 0 bases, with 8 bases between. Germline CDR1 is SGDLS and CDR2 is YYNGEE. The CDR3 runs 15 residues. Here the CDR3 reads CASSVLGSNTGELFF. The CDR3 bases are TGTGCCAGCAGCGTTCTGGGCTCGAACACCGGGGAGCTGTTTTTT.

In its sample, this clone was seen once. This sequence joins TRBV6-5 and TRBJ2-7; possible D gene TRBD1, 6 bases. The CDR3 runs 14 residues. The V end was cut by 7 bases, the J end by 11 bases, with 24 bases between. The germline V gene has CDR1 MNHEY and CDR2 SVGAGI. CDR3 in DNA: TGTGCCAGCACCGAAAGGGGGTCACAGCTACGAGAGTACTTC. Translating gives CASTERGSQLREYF.

J is TRBJ2-1 and V is TRBV5-1; maybe TRBD2 (6 bases). Germline-derived CDR1 and CDR2 are SGHRS and YFSETQ. This CDR3 is 15 amino acids long. Deletions cut 0 bases from V and 8 bases from J, with 15 bases between. CDR3 sequence (DNA): TGCGCCAGCAGCTTGGAGAGGAGGACGGGGGATGAGCAGTTCTTC. It yields the protein CASSLERRTGDEQFF.

The chain recombines TRBV19 with TRBJ2-7; TRBD2 matches 7 bases. Per germline, CDR1 LNHDA and CDR2 SQIVND (reference sequence). This CDR3 region has 14 residues. The ends lost 4 bases at V and 2 bases at J; junction bases unmatched: 5. CDR3 sequence (DNA): TGTGCCAGTAGTAAGACTAGCAGCGCCTACGAGCAGTACTTC. Translation: CASSKTSSAYEQYF.

The chain uses TRBV11-3 and TRBJ2-1; no reliable D call. This CDR3 has 16 amino acids. V was shortened by 0 bases and J by 5 bases, with 14 bases between the two germline ends. Germline assignment: CDR1 SGHNT and CDR2 YENEEA. The CDR3 sequence: CASSLDLGRNHNEQFF. CDR3 nucleotides: TGTGCCAGCAGCTTAGATCTAGGACGGAACCACAATGAGCAGTTCTTC.

The chain has TRBV7-3 and TRBJ2-1; 12 nucleotides agree with TRBD2. J was trimmed by 5 bases and V by 5 bases; bases with no gene match: 4. Germline V CDR1 and CDR2: SGHTA, FQGTGA. The CDR3 covers 15 residues. The CDR3 is CASSKLAGGNNEQFF. The DNA of the CDR3 is TGTGCCAGCAGCAAACTAGCGGGAGGCAACAATGAGCAGTTCTTC.

The rearrangement uses TRBV15 and TRBJ2-7, with D unclear. Germline CDR1 is LNHNV and CDR2 is YYDKDF (reference sequence). The CDR3 consists of 13 residues. Between the trimmed V and J ends, which lost 0 bases and 5 bases, there was a span of 8 bases. CDR3 coding DNA: TGTGCCACCAGCAGAGATCTTTTCCACGAGCAGTACTTC. This translates into CATSRDLFHEQYF.

Comments on this clone: The same CDR3 also results from other DNA sequences found in this sample. J is TRBJ1-1 and V is TRBV19; D is ambiguous. The V and J ends lost 0 bases and 5 bases respectively, with 7 bases between them. The CDR3 runs to 13 residues. The germline V gene has CDR1 LNHDA and CDR2 SQIVND (reference sequence). CDR3 amino acids: CASSIDRRTEAFF. Written as DNA, the CDR3 is TGTGCCAGTAGTATAGATCGGAGGACTGAAGCTTTCTTT. Using reference TRBV19 and TRBJ1-1 for the parts outside the CDR3, the full variable domain is DGGITQSPKYLFRKEGQNVTLSCEQNLNHDAMYWYRQDPGQGLRLIYYSQIVNDFQKGDIAEGYSVSREKKESFPLTVTSAQKNPTAFYLCASSIDRRTEAFFGQGTRLTVV.